Listed here is a single TCR beta chain. Its antigen is not known. The sample is drawn from a study of T-cell reconstitution after alpha-beta-depleted transplantation in children. The germline V gene encodes CDR1 SGHDN and CDR2 FVKESK. This CDR3 region has 16 residues. The V and J ends lost 4 bases and 3 bases respectively, with 18 bases between them. Notes on the study in general: Some patients showed high day-60 TCRbeta diversity, which derived from surviving recipient T cells and thymic progenitors. Diversity and T-cell counts at one year after transplant derived mostly from new T cells.

Unique molecular identifiers were built into the TCRbeta library. One entry per CDR3 protein, called by TCRdb with MiXCR from the PCR reads. Altogether 440,000 or so distinct CDR3 sequences are present, around two fifths being singletons, with the ten largest covering around a quarter. The rearrangement joins TRBV14 to TRBJ2-5, with D possibly TRBD2 on 5 matching bases. This clonotype was sampled from a girl aged 2 to 9 with aplastic anemia, due to receive a stem cell transplant. Specimen: PBMCs, collected before TCRalphabeta/CD19-depleted stem cell transplant. DNA for the CDR3: TGTGCCAGCAGCCTTTCGCGACTATCGCAAAAAGAGACCCAGTACTTC. It yields the protein CASSLSRLSQKETQYF.